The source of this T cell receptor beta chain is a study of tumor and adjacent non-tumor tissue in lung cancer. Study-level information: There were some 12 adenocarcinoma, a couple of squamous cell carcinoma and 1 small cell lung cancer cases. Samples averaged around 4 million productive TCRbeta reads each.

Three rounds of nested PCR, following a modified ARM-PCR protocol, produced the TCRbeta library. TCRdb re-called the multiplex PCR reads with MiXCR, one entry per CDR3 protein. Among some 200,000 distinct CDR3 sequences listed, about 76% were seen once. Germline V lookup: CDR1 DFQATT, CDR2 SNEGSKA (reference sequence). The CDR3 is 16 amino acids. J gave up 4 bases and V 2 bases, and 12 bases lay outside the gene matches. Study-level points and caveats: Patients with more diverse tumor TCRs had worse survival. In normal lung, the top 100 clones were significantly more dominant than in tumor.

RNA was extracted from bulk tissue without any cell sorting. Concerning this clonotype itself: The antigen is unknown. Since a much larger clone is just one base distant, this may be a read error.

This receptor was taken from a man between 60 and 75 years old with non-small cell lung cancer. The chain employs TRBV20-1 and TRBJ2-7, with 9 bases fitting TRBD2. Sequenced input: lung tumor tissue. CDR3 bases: TGCAGTGCTAGACCCTTCGCGGGAGGGTCGTTTTACGAGCAGTACTTC. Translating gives CSARPFAGGSFYEQYF.